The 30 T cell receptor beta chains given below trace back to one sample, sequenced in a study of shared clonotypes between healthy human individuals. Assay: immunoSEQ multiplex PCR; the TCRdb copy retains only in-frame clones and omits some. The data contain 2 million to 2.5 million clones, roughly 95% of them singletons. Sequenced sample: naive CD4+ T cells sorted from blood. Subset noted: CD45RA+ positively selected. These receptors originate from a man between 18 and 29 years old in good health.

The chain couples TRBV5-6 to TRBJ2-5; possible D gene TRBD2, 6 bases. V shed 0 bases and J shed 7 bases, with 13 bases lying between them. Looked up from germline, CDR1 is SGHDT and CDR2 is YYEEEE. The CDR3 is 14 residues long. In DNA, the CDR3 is TGTGCCAGCAGCTTGGGGGAGGCTCGAGGGACCCAGTACTTC. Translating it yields CASSLGEARGTQYF.

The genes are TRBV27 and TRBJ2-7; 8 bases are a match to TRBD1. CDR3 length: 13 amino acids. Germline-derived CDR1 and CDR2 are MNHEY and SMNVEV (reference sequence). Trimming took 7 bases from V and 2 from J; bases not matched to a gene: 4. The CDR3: CASKGTGPYEQYF. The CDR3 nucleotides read TGTGCCAGCAAAGGGACAGGACCCTACGAGCAGTACTTC.

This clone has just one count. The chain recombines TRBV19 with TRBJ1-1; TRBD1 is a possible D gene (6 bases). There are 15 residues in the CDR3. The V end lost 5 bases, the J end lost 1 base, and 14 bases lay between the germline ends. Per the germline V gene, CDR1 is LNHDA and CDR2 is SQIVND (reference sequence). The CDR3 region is CASSGPGQRNTEAFF. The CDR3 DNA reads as TGTGCCAGTAGTGGCCCGGGACAAAGGAACACTGAAGCTTTCTTT.

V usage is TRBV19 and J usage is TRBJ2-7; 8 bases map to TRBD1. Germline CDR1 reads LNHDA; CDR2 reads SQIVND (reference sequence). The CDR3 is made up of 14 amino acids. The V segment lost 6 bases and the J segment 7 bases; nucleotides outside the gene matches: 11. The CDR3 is CASRRQGREGEQYF. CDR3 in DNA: TGTGCCAGTAGGCGACAGGGGCGAGAGGGGGAGCAGTACTTC.

The CDR3 loop is CASSPRQTHNEKLFF. The CDR3 DNA sequence: TGTGCCAGCAGCCCCCGACAGACCCACAATGAAAAACTGTTTTTT. The genes are TRBV28 and TRBJ1-4; a weak D match, TRBD1 (5 bases). The germline V and J ends were trimmed by 6 bases and 5 bases, with 16 bases remaining between them. Germline CDR1 reads MDHEN; CDR2 reads SYDVKM. The CDR3 spans 15 residues.

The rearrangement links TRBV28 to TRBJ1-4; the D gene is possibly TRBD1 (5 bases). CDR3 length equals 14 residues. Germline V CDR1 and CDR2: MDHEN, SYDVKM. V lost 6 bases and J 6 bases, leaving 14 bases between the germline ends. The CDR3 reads CASSSRARDEKLFF. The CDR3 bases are TGTGCCAGCAGCAGCAGGGCGAGGGATGAAAAACTGTTTTTT.

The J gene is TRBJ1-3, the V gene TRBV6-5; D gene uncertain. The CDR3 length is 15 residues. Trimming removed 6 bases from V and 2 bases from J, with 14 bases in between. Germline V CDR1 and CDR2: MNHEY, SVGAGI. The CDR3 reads CASSPLRSPGNTIYF. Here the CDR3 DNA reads TGTGCCAGCAGCCCTCTTCGCAGCCCTGGAAACACCATATATTTT.

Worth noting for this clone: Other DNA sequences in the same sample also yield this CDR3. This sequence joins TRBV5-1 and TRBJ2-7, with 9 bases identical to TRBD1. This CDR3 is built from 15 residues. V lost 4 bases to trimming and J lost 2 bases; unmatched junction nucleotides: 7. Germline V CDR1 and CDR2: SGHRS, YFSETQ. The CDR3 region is CASSPRQGVTYEQYF. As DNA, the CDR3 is TGCGCCAGCAGCCCGAGACAGGGGGTCACCTACGAGCAGTACTTC.

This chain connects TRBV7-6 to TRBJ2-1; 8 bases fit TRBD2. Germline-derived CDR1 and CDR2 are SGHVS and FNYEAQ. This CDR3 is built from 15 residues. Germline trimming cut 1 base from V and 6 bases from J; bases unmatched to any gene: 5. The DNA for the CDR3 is TGTGCCAGCAGCTTAGTTAAGCTAGCGGGCAATGAGCAGTTCTTC. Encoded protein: CASSLVKLAGNEQFF.

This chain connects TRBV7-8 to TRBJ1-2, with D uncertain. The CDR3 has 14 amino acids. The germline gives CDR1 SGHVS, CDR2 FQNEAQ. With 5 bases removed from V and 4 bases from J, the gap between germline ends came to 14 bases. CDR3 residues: CASSTTRNLYGYTF. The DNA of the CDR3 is TGTGCCAGCAGCACGACCAGAAATCTCTATGGCTACACCTTC.

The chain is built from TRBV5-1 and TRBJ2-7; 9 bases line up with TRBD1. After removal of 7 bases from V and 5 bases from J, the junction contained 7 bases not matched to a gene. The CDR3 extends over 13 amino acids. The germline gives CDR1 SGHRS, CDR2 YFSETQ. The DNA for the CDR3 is TGCGCCAGCGGAACAGGGGGCCTAAACGAGCAGTACTTC. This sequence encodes CASGTGGLNEQYF.

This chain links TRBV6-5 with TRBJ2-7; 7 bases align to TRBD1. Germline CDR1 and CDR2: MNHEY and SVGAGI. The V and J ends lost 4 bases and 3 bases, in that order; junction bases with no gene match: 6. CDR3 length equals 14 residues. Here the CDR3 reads CASSSGTDYYEQYF. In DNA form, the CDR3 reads TGTGCCAGCAGTTCCGGGACAGACTACTACGAGCAGTACTTC.

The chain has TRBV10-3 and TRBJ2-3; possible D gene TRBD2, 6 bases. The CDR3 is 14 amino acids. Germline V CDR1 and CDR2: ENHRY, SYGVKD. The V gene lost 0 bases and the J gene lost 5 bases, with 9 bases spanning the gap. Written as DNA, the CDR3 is TGTGCCATCAGTGAGTCGATGGGGGGAGATACGCAGTATTTT. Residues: CAISESMGGDTQYF.

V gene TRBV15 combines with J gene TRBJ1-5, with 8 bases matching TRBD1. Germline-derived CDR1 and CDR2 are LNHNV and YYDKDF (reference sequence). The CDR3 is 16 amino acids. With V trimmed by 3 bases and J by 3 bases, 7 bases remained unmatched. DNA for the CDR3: TGTGCCACCAGCAGCGGACAGGGAATGGTCAATCAGCCCCAGCATTTT. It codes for CATSSGQGMVNQPQHF.

DNA of the CDR3: TGTGCCAGCAGTGAGCTGGGACAGGCTTACACTGAAGCTTTCTTT. It translates to CASSELGQAYTEAFF. V gene TRBV2 combines with J gene TRBJ1-1; TRBD1 agrees at 8 bases. The J segment lost 3 bases and the V segment lost 3 bases, leaving 6 bases of the junction unmatched. Germline V gene sequence: CDR1 SNHLY, CDR2 FYNNEI. This CDR3 has 15 residues.

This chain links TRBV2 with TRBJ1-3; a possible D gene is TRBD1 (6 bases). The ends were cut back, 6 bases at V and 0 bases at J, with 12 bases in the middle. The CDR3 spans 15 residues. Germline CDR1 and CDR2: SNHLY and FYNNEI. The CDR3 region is CASRGDRSSGNTIYF. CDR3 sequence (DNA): TGTGCCAGCAGAGGAGACAGGAGCTCTGGAAACACCATATATTTT. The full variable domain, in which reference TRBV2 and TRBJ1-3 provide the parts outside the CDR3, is EPEVTQTPSHQVTQMGQEVILRCVPISNHLYFYWYRQILGQKVEFLVSFYNNEISEKSEIFDDQFSVERPDGSNFTLKIRSTKLEDSAMYFCASRGDRSSGNTIYFGEGSWLTVV.

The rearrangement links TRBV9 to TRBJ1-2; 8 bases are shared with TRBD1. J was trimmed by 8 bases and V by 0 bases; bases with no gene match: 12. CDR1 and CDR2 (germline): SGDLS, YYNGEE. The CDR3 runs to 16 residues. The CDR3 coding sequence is TGTGCCAGCAGCGTAGATCCCTCGGGCAGGGGGCACGGCTACACCTTC. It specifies CASSVDPSGRGHGYTF.

The CDR3 nucleotides read TGTGCCAGCAGCCCGGCGGTGGGGGGATCCACCATATATTTT. Its translation: CASSPAVGGSTIYF. The chain joins TRBV14 to TRBJ1-3; weak D call: TRBD1 (5 bases). Germline V lookup: CDR1 SGHDN, CDR2 FVKESK. Trimming left V 4 bases short and J 9 bases short, with 16 bases between. This CDR3 is 14 amino acids long. The variable domain in full, with the rest retrieved from reference TRBV14 and TRBJ1-3, is EAGVTQFPSHSVIEKGQTVTLRCDPISGHDNLYWYRRVMGKEIKFLLHFVKESKQDESGMPNNRFLAERTGGTYSTLKVQPAELEDSGVYFCASSPAVGGSTIYFGEGSWLTVV.

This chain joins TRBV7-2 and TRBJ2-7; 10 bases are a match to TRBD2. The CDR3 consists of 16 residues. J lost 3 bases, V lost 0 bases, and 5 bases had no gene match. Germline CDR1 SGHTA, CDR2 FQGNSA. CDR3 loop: CASSLAVASGSYEQYF. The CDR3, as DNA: TGTGCCAGCAGCTTAGCGGTGGCTAGCGGGAGCTACGAGCAGTACTTC.

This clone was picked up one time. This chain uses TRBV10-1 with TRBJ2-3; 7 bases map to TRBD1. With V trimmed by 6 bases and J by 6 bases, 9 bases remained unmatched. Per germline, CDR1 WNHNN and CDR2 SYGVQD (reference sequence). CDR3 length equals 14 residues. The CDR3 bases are TGCGCCAGCAGCGCGACAGGGACGGGGGATACGCAGTATTTT. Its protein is CASSATGTGDTQYF.

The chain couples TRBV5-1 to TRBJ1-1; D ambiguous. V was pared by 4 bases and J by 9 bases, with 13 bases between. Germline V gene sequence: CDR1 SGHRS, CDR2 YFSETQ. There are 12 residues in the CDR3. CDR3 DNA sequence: TGCGCCAGCAGCCCCGGGATGGAGAAAGCTTTCTTT. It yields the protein CASSPGMEKAFF. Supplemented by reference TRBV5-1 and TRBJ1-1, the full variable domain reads KAGVTQTPRYLIKTRGQQVTLSCSPISGHRSVSWYQQTPGQGLQFLFEYFSETQRNKGNFPGRFSGRQFSNSRSEMNVSTLELGDSALYLCASSPGMEKAFFGQGTRLTVV.

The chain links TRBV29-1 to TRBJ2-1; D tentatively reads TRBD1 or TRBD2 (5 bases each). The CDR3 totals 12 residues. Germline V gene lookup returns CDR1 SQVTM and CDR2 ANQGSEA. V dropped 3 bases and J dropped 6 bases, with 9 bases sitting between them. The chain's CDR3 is CSVERGINEQFF. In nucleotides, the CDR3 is TGCAGCGTTGAGAGGGGAATCAATGAGCAGTTCTTC.

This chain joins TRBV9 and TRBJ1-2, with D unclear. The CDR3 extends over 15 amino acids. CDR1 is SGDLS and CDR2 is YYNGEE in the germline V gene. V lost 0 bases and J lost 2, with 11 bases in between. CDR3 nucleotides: TGTGCCAGCAGCGTAGAATTATCGGCAAACTATGGCTACACCTTC. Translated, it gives CASSVELSANYGYTF.

The CDR3 protein is CASSARGAPVPQHF. CDR3 DNA: TGTGCCAGCAGTGCCCGGGGCGCACCTGTTCCCCAGCATTTT. The V call is TRBV6-1, the J call TRBJ1-5, with D tentatively TRBD1 (5 bases). From germline, CDR1 is MNHNS and CDR2 SASEGT. The germline V and J ends were trimmed by 4 bases and 10 bases, with 17 bases remaining between them. The CDR3 loop spans 14 amino acids.

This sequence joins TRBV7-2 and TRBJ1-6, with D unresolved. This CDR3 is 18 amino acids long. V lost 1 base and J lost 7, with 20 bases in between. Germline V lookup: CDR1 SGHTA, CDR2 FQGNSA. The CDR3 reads CASSLESVWVEGNSPLHF. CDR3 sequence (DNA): TGTGCCAGCAGCTTAGAATCTGTATGGGTAGAAGGGAATTCACCCCTCCACTTT.

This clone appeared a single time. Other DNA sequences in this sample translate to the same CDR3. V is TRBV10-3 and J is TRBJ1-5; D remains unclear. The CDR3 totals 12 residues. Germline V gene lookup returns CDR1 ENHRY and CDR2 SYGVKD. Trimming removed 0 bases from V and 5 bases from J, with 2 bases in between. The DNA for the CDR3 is TGTGCCATCAGTGAGTCGGATCAGCCCCAGCATTTT. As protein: CAISESDQPQHF.

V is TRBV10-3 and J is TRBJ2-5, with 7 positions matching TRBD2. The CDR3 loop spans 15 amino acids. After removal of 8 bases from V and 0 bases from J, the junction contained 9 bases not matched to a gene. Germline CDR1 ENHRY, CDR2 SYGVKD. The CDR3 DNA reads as TGTGCCATCTCGAGCACTAGCGTTAACCAAGAGACCCAGTACTTC. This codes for CAISSTSVNQETQYF.

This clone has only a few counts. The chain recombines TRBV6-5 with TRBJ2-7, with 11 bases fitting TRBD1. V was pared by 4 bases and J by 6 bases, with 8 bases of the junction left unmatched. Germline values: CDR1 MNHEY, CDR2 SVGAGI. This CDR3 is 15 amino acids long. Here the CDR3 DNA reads TGTGCCAGCAGTTTTACCGGGACAGGGGGGGCCGAGCAGTACTTC. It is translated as CASSFTGTGGAEQYF.

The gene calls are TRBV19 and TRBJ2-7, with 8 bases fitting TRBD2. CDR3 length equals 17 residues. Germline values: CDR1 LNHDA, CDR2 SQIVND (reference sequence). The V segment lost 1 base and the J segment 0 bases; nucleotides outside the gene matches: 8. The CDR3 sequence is CASSIGGAGASSYEQYF. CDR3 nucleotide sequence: TGTGCCAGTAGTATAGGTGGAGCGGGGGCCAGCTCCTACGAGCAGTACTTC. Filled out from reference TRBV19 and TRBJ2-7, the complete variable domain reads DGGITQSPKYLFRKEGQNVTLSCEQNLNHDAMYWYRQDPGQGLRLIYYSQIVNDFQKGDIAEGYSVSREKKESFPLTVTSAQKNPTAFYLCASSIGGAGASSYEQYFGPGTRLTVT.

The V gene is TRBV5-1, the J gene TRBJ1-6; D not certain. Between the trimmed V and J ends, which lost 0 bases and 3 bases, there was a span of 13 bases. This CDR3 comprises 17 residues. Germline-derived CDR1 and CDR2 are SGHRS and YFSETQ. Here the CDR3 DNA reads TGCGCCAGCAGCTTGGATGGTGCGTCCATCTATAATTCACCCCTCCACTTT. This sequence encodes CASSLDGASIYNSPLHF.